Listed here are 18 T cell receptor beta chains from one sample, sequenced in a study of blood T cell repertoires in COVID-19. The assay was immunoSEQ multiplex PCR, and TCRdb's table has in-frame clones only and misses some. The table shows some 210,000 clones, with 75% to 90% occurring only once. The sample taken for sequencing was peripheral blood. These TCRs come from a woman aged 40-49 years with acute or convalescent COVID-19.

CDR3 nucleotide sequence: TGCAGCGTCGACAACAGGGAAGCTTTCTTT. As protein: CSVDNREAFF. The V gene is TRBV29-1, the J gene TRBJ1-1; tentatively, D is TRBD1 (5 bases). Germline values: CDR1 SQVTM, CDR2 ANQGSEA. This CDR3 is 10 amino acids long. Trimming took 6 bases from V and 8 from J, leaving 10 bases between them.

V gene TRBV6-6 combines with J gene TRBJ2-5; 9 bases line up with TRBD1. The CDR3 spans 14 residues. Trimming removed 6 bases from V and 2 bases from J; junction bases left unmatched: 4. Per germline, CDR1 MNHNY and CDR2 SVGAGI (reference sequence). The CDR3 coding sequence is TGTGCCAGCAGGCAGGGACAGGGACAAGAGACCCAGTACTTC. Translating it yields CASRQGQGQETQYF.

The chain is built from TRBV10-2 and TRBJ1-2, with D perhaps matching TRBD1 (5 bases). There are 17 residues in the CDR3. V shed 3 bases and J shed 6 bases, with 23 bases lying between them. Germline V lookup: CDR1 WSHSY, CDR2 SAAADI. CDR3: CASSDLQLGLGGDGYTF. CDR3 nucleotides: TGCGCCAGCAGTGACCTTCAGTTGGGACTGGGAGGGGATGGCTACACCTTC.

The J gene is TRBJ1-5, the V gene TRBV9; 7 positions match TRBD1. Germline V CDR1 and CDR2: SGDLS, YYNGEE. The CDR3 is made up of 14 amino acids. The junction had 2 bases not matched to a gene; V was cut back by 0 bases and J by 5 bases. The CDR3 loop reads CASSVGRGYQPQHF. The DNA for the CDR3 is TGTGCCAGCAGCGTAGGCAGGGGGTATCAGCCCCAGCATTTT.

This rearrangement joins TRBV21-1 to TRBJ2-1; the DNA was not compared with TRBD1, the D call given in the table. TRBV21-1 is labeled a pseudogene. CDR3 length: 17 residues. The CDR3 sequence: CASSRKGEDRGYNEQFF. The CDR3 nucleotides read TGTGCCAGCAGCAGGAAGGGTGAGGACAGGGGCTACAATGAGCAGTTCTTC.

The chain recombines TRBV11-2 with TRBJ2-2; 10 bases are shared with TRBD2. Per the germline V gene, CDR1 is SGHAT and CDR2 is FQNNGV. V lost 4 bases, J lost 9 bases, and 8 bases stayed unmatched. The CDR3 is 15 amino acids. The CDR3 DNA reads as TGTGCCAGCAGCTCCTTTAGCGGGGGGCCCCGGGAGCTGTTTTTT. This gives the protein CASSSFSGGPRELFF.

The chain uses TRBV29-1 and TRBJ1-1; 8 positions agree with TRBD1. This CDR3 is built from 12 residues. V gave up 6 bases and J gave up 5 bases; unmatched junction bases: 5. Germline CDR1 SQVTM, CDR2 ANQGSEA. In nucleotides, the CDR3 is TGCAGCGTGGGGACAGGTGAGACTGAAGCTTTCTTT. The encoded protein is CSVGTGETEAFF.

This rearrangement joins TRBV11-3 to TRBJ2-3; the match to TRBD2 covers 9 bases. J gave up 1 base and V 3 bases, and 2 bases lay outside the gene matches. The CDR3 runs 15 residues. Germline-derived CDR1 and CDR2 are SGHNT and YENEEA. CDR3 in DNA: TGTGCCAGCAGCTTGCGGGGGGGCGGCACAGATACGCAGTATTTT. This sequence encodes CASSLRGGGTDTQYF.

This chain joins TRBV15 and TRBJ1-1; maybe TRBD1 (6 bases). V was trimmed by 3 bases and J by 6 bases, leaving 17 bases between them. CDR1 LNHNV and CDR2 YYDKDF come from the germline V gene (reference sequence). The length of the CDR3 is 15 residues. CDR3 amino acids: CATSSWTDRSAEAFF. The CDR3 DNA is TGTGCCACCAGCAGTTGGACAGACCGGTCGGCTGAAGCTTTCTTT.

V and J are TRBV6-5 and TRBJ2-7, with D perhaps TRBD2 (6 bases). Germline CDR1 MNHEY, CDR2 SVGAGI. The CDR3 loop spans 15 amino acids. Trimming cost V 2 bases and J 2 bases, with 13 bases left between them. CDR3 residues: CASSYSAGGTYEQYV. DNA for the CDR3: TGTGCCAGCAGTTACAGTGCCGGAGGGACCTACGAGCAGTACGTC.

The chain joins TRBV30 to TRBJ1-2; possible D gene TRBD1, 5 bases. CDR1 is GTSNPN and CDR2 is SVGIG in the germline V gene (reference sequence). The CDR3 extends over 14 amino acids. The V gene lost 4 bases and the J gene lost 2 bases, with 14 bases spanning the gap. CDR3 coding DNA: TGTGCCTGGAACCCCAACAGGTGGAACTATGGCTACACCTTC. It specifies CAWNPNRWNYGYTF. Together with reference TRBV30 and TRBJ1-2, the CDR3 gives the full variable domain: SQTIHQWPATLVQPVGSPLSLECTVEGTSNPNLYWYRQAAGRGLQLLFYSVGIGQISSEVPQNLSASRPQDRQFILSSKKLLLSDSGFYLCAWNPNRWNYGYTFGSGTRLTVV.

The rearrangement joins TRBV5-1 to TRBJ1-2, with D perhaps TRBD1 (6 bases). Trimming shortened V by 1 base and J by 2 bases, and 12 bases separated the two germline ends. Germline CDR1 and CDR2: SGHRS and YFSETQ. The length of the CDR3 is 15 residues. CDR3 in DNA: TGCGCCAGCAGCTTGTCTATACAGGGCAACTATGGCTACACCTTC. It encodes CASSLSIQGNYGYTF.

The chain links TRBV10-3 to TRBJ1-4; D call uncertain. Per the germline V gene, CDR1 is ENHRY and CDR2 is SYGVKD. The germline V and J ends were trimmed by 6 bases and 2 bases, with 22 bases remaining between them. This CDR3 comprises 18 residues. The DNA for the CDR3 is TGTGCCATCAGCCCCCGCGGTGGGGAGGGCGGGACTAATGAAAAACTGTTTTTT. It encodes CAISPRGGEGGTNEKLFF.

The chain has TRBV6-6 and TRBJ1-3, with unresolved D. Trimming removed 0 bases at V and 1 base at J, with 7 bases between. This CDR3 is 15 amino acids long. Germline values: CDR1 MNHNY, CDR2 SVGAGI (reference sequence). The CDR3 DNA sequence: TGTGCCAGCAGTTACTCGACTGGGTCTGGAAACACCATATATTTT. Encoded protein: CASSYSTGSGNTIYF.

The chain is built from TRBV6-5 and TRBJ1-2; 9 nucleotides agree with TRBD1. The CDR3 is made up of 13 amino acids. J gave up 8 bases and V 7 bases, and 8 bases lay outside the gene matches. Germline V lookup: CDR1 MNHEY, CDR2 SVGAGI. CDR3 bases: TGTGCCAGCAACAGGGGGCTATCCTACGGCTACACCTTC. Its protein product is CASNRGLSYGYTF.

This clone is a singleton in its sample. This rearrangement joins TRBV9 to TRBJ1-5; tentative D call: TRBD1 (6 bases). Trimming pared 4 bases from V and 2 bases from J, leaving 10 bases between. This CDR3 spans 14 amino acids. The germline gives CDR1 SGDLS, CDR2 YYNGEE. The CDR3 here is CASSLSGGNQPQHF. The CDR3 nucleotides are TGTGCCAGCAGCCTCTCAGGGGGCAATCAGCCCCAGCATTTT.

This clone was recorded only once. This chain uses TRBV20-1 with TRBJ1-2; 8 bases align to TRBD1. There are 13 residues in the CDR3. CDR1 and CDR2 (germline): DFQATT, SNEGSKA (reference sequence). The V gene end was trimmed by 3 bases and the J gene end by 5 bases; junction bases not matched to a gene: 5. CDR3 sequence reads: CSASGTGRYGYTF. CDR3 nucleotides: TGCAGTGCTAGTGGGACAGGACGATATGGCTACACCTTC.

This clone has only a few counts. This sequence joins TRBV2 and TRBJ2-7, with 8 bases lining up with TRBD2. V lost 2 bases to trimming and J lost 0 bases; unmatched junction nucleotides: 18. Germline CDR1 SNHLY, CDR2 FYNNEI. The CDR3 loop spans 20 amino acids. CDR3 DNA sequence: TGTGCCAGCAGTGAACCCCTCAGCGGGGGCCCTCAAAAAATCTCCTACGAGCAGTACGTC. Amino acids: CASSEPLSGGPQKISYEQYV.